A single sample is the source of the 5 T cell receptor beta chains below, sequenced in a study of early T cells in non-severe SARS-CoV-2 infection. TCRdb used MiXCR to reprocess the 5' RACE reads, holding one entry per CDR3 protein. This sample carries about 76,000 distinct CDR3 sequences, 10% to 12% of them seen once, and the ten largest clones take 4.7%. The sequenced sample was whole blood. The receptor source for this set is an adult who was a healthcare worker with PCR-confirmed SARS-CoV-2 infection or an uninfected control (not recorded which).

This chain joins TRBV5-6 and TRBJ1-2; perhaps TRBD1 as D (5 bases). The CDR3 length is 14 residues. V was cut by 2 bases and J by 5 bases, with 13 bases left in between. Germline lookup yields CDR1 SGHDT and CDR2 YYEEEE. The CDR3 loop reads CASSFPQGEYGYTF. For the CDR3, the DNA is TGTGCCAGCAGCTTCCCCCAGGGCGAATATGGCTACACCTTC.

The V and J genes are TRBV12-3 or TRBV12-4 and TRBJ1-2; 10 nucleotides line up with TRBD1. The V and J ends lost 5 bases and 4 bases, in that order; junction bases with no gene match: 10. The CDR3 is made up of 16 amino acids. The CDR3: CASSPTRQGAGYGYTF. As DNA, the CDR3 is TGTGCCAGCAGTCCGACTCGACAGGGGGCCGGCTATGGCTACACCTTC.

The sample holds many counts of this clonotype. The V gene is TRBV19, the J gene TRBJ1-5, with D maybe TRBD1 (5 bases). The CDR3 runs 13 residues. Germline V gene data show CDR1 as LNHDA and CDR2 as SQIVND (reference sequence). V lost 9 bases and J lost 0, with 9 bases in between. CDR3 coding DNA: TGTGCCAGCCGAACAGGTAGCAATCAGCCCCAGCATTTT. It is translated as CASRTGSNQPQHF.

This clonotype came up many times. The rearrangement links TRBV21-1 to TRBJ1-1; TRBD1, as called in the table, went unchecked against the DNA. TRBV21-1 is given as a pseudogene. This CDR3 spans 17 amino acids. This CDR3 is CASSKGWRGARYTEAFF. CDR3 in DNA: TGTGCCAGCAGCAAAGGGTGGCGGGGGGCGCGGTACACTGAAGCTTTCTTT.

This clonotype was counted at least ten times. The chain has TRBV7-9 and TRBJ1-1; no clear D. Germline lookup yields CDR1 SEHNR and CDR2 FQNEAQ (reference sequence). CDR3 length: 14 amino acids. Trimming removed 1 base at V and 0 bases at J, with 6 bases between. The DNA for the CDR3 is TGTGCCAGCAGCTTAGAGTCCGTGAACACTGAAGCTTTCTTT. Translation: CASSLESVNTEAFF.